What follows are 11 T cell receptor beta chains derived from one specimen sequenced in a study of blood T cell repertoires in COVID-19. Assay: immunoSEQ multiplex PCR; the TCRdb copy retains only in-frame clones and omits some. The repertoire consists of about 46,000 clones, with approximately 80% occurring once and the leading ten covering over 8.5%. The sample consisted of peripheral blood. These receptors originate from a man aged 55 to 70 with acute or convalescent COVID-19.

This chain connects TRBV5-6 to TRBJ1-2, with 9 bases that match TRBD1. The CDR3 length is 13 residues. Losses at the gene ends were 0 bases for V and 8 bases for J; bases not matched to a gene: 2. Looked up from germline, CDR1 is SGHDT and CDR2 is YYEEEE. CDR3 region: CASSLGQGDGYTF. In DNA, the CDR3 is TGTGCCAGCAGCTTGGGACAGGGGGACGGCTACACCTTC. Filled out from reference TRBV5-6 and TRBJ1-2, the complete variable domain reads DAGVTQSPTHLIKTRGQQVTLRCSPKSGHDTVSWYQQALGQGPQFIFQYYEEEERQRGNFPDRFSGHQFPNYSSELNVNALLLGDSALYLCASSLGQGDGYTFGSGTRLTVV.

CDR3 in DNA: TGTGCCAGCAGCCAAGAAATGGGGAGGGCGGGGAACTATGGCTACACCTTC. Its translation: CASSQEMGRAGNYGYTF. J is TRBJ1-2 and V is TRBV3-1 (or the pseudogene TRBV3-2); unclear D gene. CDR1 and CDR2 from the germline V gene are LGHDT and YNNKEL (reference sequence). V was shortened by 0 bases and J by 2 bases, with 16 bases between the two germline ends. This CDR3 spans 17 amino acids.

The chain employs TRBV4-2 and TRBJ1-2; TRBD1 matches 8 bases. This CDR3 spans 13 amino acids. The V gene end was trimmed by 4 bases and the J gene end by 2 bases; junction bases not matched to a gene: 0. The germline V gene encodes CDR1 LGHNA and CDR2 YNFKEQ. As DNA, the CDR3 is TGTGCCAGCAGCCGACAGGGGAACTATGGCTACACCTTC. This gives the protein CASSRQGNYGYTF.

The chain links TRBV5-4 to TRBJ2-2; D perhaps matches TRBD2 (6 bases). The V end lost 4 bases, the J end lost 6 bases, and 25 bases lay between the germline ends. The CDR3 is 18 amino acids. Germline V gives CDR1 SGHNT, CDR2 YYREEE (reference sequence). CDR3 DNA: TGTGCCAGCAGCACCTGGGACTCCGCTTTTGGGATTTCCGGGGAGCTGTTTTTT. It specifies CASSTWDSAFGISGELFF.

V is TRBV5-6 and J is TRBJ1-4; 12 nucleotides line up with TRBD1. This CDR3 spans 18 amino acids. V lost 4 bases to trimming and J lost 7 bases; unmatched junction nucleotides: 14. The V gene's germline CDR1 is SGHDT and CDR2 YYEEEE. CDR3 in DNA: TGTGCCAGCAGCCCACATCCCGGGACAGGGGGCGGTGGTGAAAAACTGTTTTTT. This codes for CASSPHPGTGGGGEKLFF.

The chain joins TRBV10-1 to TRBJ2-3, with 11 nucleotides matching TRBD1. The CDR3 contains 18 residues. Germline V gene sequence: CDR1 WNHNN, CDR2 SYGVQD (reference sequence). V lost 0 bases and J lost 6; bases outside the gene matches: 11. CDR3 residues: CASSESAAGQGERDTQYF. As DNA, the CDR3 is TGCGCCAGCAGTGAGTCGGCCGCGGGACAGGGGGAGAGGGATACGCAGTATTTT.

The rearrangement uses TRBV10-3 and TRBJ1-1; no definite D call. V lost 10 bases to trimming and J lost 3 bases, with 15 bases between them. This CDR3 comprises 13 residues. Germline V gene data show CDR1 as ENHRY and CDR2 as SYGVKD. The CDR3 bases are TGTGCCACAACCAGACTGGCGGACACTGAAGCTTTCTTT. Translation gives CATTRLADTEAFF.

The chain employs TRBV5-8 and TRBJ1-1; D may be TRBD1 (5 bases). The CDR3 sequence is 16 residues long. V was cut by 4 bases and J by 1 base, with 17 bases left in between. From germline, CDR1 is SGHTS and CDR2 YDEGEE. CDR3 in amino acids: CASSPLLRGPNTEAFF. The CDR3 DNA follows: TGTGCCAGCAGCCCACTGCTGCGGGGCCCGAACACTGAAGCTTTCTTT.

The CDR3 DNA reads TGTGCCAGCAGTTACCTGGGGCCCTCTGGGGCCAACGTCCTGACTTTC. This sequence encodes CASSYLGPSGANVLTF. The J gene is TRBJ2-6, the V gene TRBV6-6; perhaps TRBD1 as D (5 bases). Germline CDR1 is MNHNY and CDR2 is SVGAGI (reference sequence). V lost 2 bases, J lost 0 bases, and 8 bases lay in between. CDR3 size: 16 residues.

The gene calls are TRBV5-6 and TRBJ1-2; 12 nucleotides match TRBD1. CDR3 size: 15 residues. J was trimmed by 7 bases and V by 3 bases; bases with no gene match: 7. CDR1 is SGHDT, CDR2 YYEEEE, per germline. The CDR3: CASSWDRGQYSGYTF. DNA of the CDR3: TGTGCCAGCAGCTGGGACAGGGGGCAGTATAGTGGCTACACCTTC. The whole variable domain, remainder taken from reference TRBV5-6 and TRBJ1-2, is DAGVTQSPTHLIKTRGQQVTLRCSPKSGHDTVSWYQQALGQGPQFIFQYYEEEERQRGNFPDRFSGHQFPNYSSELNVNALLLGDSALYLCASSWDRGQYSGYTFGSGTRLTVV.

This chain connects TRBV20-1 to TRBJ2-3; D is ambiguous. V was cut by 3 bases and J by 5 bases, with 3 bases left in between. This CDR3 comprises 10 residues. The germline gives CDR1 DFQATT, CDR2 SNEGSKA (reference sequence). The CDR3: CSASRDTQYF. For the CDR3, the DNA is TGCAGTGCTAGTCGAGATACGCAGTATTTT.